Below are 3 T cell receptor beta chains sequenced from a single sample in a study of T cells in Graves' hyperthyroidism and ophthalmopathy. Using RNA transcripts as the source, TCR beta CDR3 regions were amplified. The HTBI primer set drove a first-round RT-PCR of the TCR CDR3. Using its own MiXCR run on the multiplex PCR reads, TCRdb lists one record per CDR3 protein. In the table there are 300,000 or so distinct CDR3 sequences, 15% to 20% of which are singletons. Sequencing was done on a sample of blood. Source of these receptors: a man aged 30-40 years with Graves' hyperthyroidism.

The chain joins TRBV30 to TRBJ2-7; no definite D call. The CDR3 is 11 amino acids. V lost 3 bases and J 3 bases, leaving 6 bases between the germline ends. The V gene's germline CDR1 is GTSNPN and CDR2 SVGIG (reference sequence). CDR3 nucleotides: TGTGCCTGGAGAACTGGCTACGAGCAGTACTTC. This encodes CAWRTGYEQYF.

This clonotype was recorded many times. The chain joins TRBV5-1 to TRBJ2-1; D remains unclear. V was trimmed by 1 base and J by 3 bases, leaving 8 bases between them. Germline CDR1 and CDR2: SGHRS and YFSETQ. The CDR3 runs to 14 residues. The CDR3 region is CASSLIGDYNEQFF. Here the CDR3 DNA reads TGCGCCAGCAGCTTGATCGGAGACTACAATGAGCAGTTCTTC.

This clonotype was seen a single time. This chain's CDR3 is CASSIYGVGVSNSPLHF. The CDR3 nucleotides are TGTGCCAGCAGTATTTATGGGGTCGGGGTGAGCAATTCACCCCTCCACTTT. The chain links TRBV27 to TRBJ1-6; D is undetermined. The CDR3 loop spans 17 amino acids. CDR1 is MNHEY, CDR2 SMNVEV, per germline (reference sequence). V was trimmed by 5 bases and J by 7 bases, leaving 21 bases between them.